This is a list of T cell receptor beta chains from one sample in a study of graft-versus-host responses after intestinal transplantation. Data came from immunoSEQ multiplex PCR; TCRdb stores just in-frame clones and leaves some out. The table includes about 57,000 clones, 70% to 90% detected once. The starting material was PBMCs, obtained 26 days after transplant. The source of these receptors is a human patient who received an intestinal transplant, so some T cells may come from the graft donor. Both conserved end residues are part of each CDR3. The D gene is left open where the match is weak. Some rows have no size entry. The others give once, few or many, or a class for an expanded clone.

V gene: TRBV29-1
D gene: TRBD1
J gene: TRBJ1-2
clone size: once
CDR3 DNA: TGCAGCGTTGAGGGGACAGGGGGTTCTTACACCTTC
CDR3 protein: CSVEGTGGSYTF

V gene: TRBV6-5
D gene: TRBD1
J gene: TRBJ1-1
clone size: NA
CDR3 DNA: TGTGCCAGCAGGGGAGGGACAGGGGGTAAGGCTGAAGCTTTCTTT
CDR3 protein: CASRGGTGGKAEAFF

V gene: TRBV7-8
D gene: NA
J gene: TRBJ2-2
clone size: once
CDR3 DNA: TGTGCCAGCAGCTTAACAGGTTCGAACACCGGGGAGCTGTTTTTT
CDR3 protein: CASSLTGSNTGELFF

V gene: TRBV6-6
D gene: NA
J gene: TRBJ2-1
clone size: NA
CDR3 DNA: TGTGCCAGCAGTTACTCAACGGACAGCTACAATGAGCAGTTCTTC
CDR3 protein: CASSYSTDSYNEQFF

V gene: TRBV5-1
D gene: NA
J gene: TRBJ1-3
clone size: NA
CDR3 DNA: TGCGCCAGCAGCTTGGCCGGGACTCTTGGAAACACCATATATTTT
CDR3 protein: CASSLAGTLGNTIYF

V gene: TRBV27
D gene: TRBD1
J gene: TRBJ1-2
clone size: NA
CDR3 DNA: TGTGCCACCAGCCTAACCGGGGGGACAGGCGGATCCTATGGCTACACCTTC
CDR3 protein: CATSLTGGTGGSYGYTF

V gene: TRBV9
D gene: NA
J gene: TRBJ2-6
clone size: once
CDR3 DNA: TGTGCCAGCAGCGTGGGGGACACAAGCTTATATGGGGCCAACGTCCTGACTTTC
CDR3 protein: CASSVGDTSLYGANVLTF

V gene: TRBV15
D gene: NA
J gene: TRBJ1-3
clone size: NA
CDR3 DNA: TGTGCCACCAGCAGAGATCGCGATGCTGGAAACACCATATATTTT
CDR3 protein: CATSRDRDAGNTIYF

V gene: TRBV28
D gene: NA
J gene: TRBJ2-1
clone size: few
CDR3 DNA: TGTGCCAGCAGACCGACGGACATCTCCTACAATGAGCAGTTCTTC
CDR3 protein: CASRPTDISYNEQFF

V gene: TRBV27
D gene: TRBD1
J gene: TRBJ1-1
clone size: NA
CDR3 DNA: TGTGCCAGTGCTCTTCGGACAGGGCCGAACACTGAAGCTTTCTTT
CDR3 protein: CASALRTGPNTEAFF

V gene: TRBV6-1
D gene: TRBD1
J gene: TRBJ2-3
clone size: NA
CDR3 DNA: TGTGCCAGCAGTGATATCCAGGGGGCCGGGGTCGCAGATACGCAGTATTTT
CDR3 protein: CASSDIQGAGVADTQYF

V gene: TRBV5-6
D gene: TRBD1
J gene: TRBJ1-6
clone size: NA
CDR3 DNA: TGTGCCAGCAGCTGGTCGGAGACAGGGCCTTCACCCCTCCACTTT
CDR3 protein: CASSWSETGPSPLHF

V gene: TRBV28
D gene: NA
J gene: TRBJ2-1
clone size: once
CDR3 DNA: TGTGCCAGCAGTTTTAGTACCGTCAATGAGCAGTTCTTC
CDR3 protein: CASSFSTVNEQFF

V gene: TRBV19
D gene: NA
J gene: TRBJ1-5
clone size: NA
CDR3 DNA: TGTGCCAGTAGTTCCCGACGCGGGCAGCCCCAGCATTTT
CDR3 protein: CASSSRRGQPQHF

V gene: TRBV6-5
D gene: TRBD2
J gene: TRBJ2-1
clone size: NA
CDR3 DNA: TGTGCCTCAGCAATGAGTAGCGGGCCGGGTTGGGAGCAGTTCTTC
CDR3 protein: CASAMSSGPGWEQFF

V gene: TRBV9
D gene: NA
J gene: TRBJ2-3
clone size: NA
CDR3 DNA: TGTGCCAGCAGCGTAGTCTCCACAGATACGCAGTATTTT
CDR3 protein: CASSVVSTDTQYF

V gene: TRBV28
D gene: NA
J gene: TRBJ1-4
clone size: NA
CDR3 DNA: TGTGCCAGCAGTTTATCAGGGGAGGGTGAAAAACTGTTTTTT
CDR3 protein: CASSLSGEGEKLFF

V gene: TRBV28
D gene: NA
J gene: TRBJ1-5
clone size: NA
CDR3 DNA: TGTGCCAGCAGTCCCACCCCCTACAAGGGGGGCAATCAGCCCCAGCATTTT
CDR3 protein: CASSPTPYKGGNQPQHF

V gene: TRBV10-2
D gene: NA
J gene: TRBJ2-3
clone size: NA
CDR3 DNA: TGCGCCAGCAGCGAGGGAATCGGGGGACCAGATACGCAGTATTTT
CDR3 protein: CASSEGIGGPDTQYF

V gene: TRBV25-1
D gene: NA
J gene: TRBJ1-1
clone size: NA
CDR3 DNA: TGTGCCAGCAGTCCCGGGGTAAGCACTGAAGCTTTCTTT
CDR3 protein: CASSPGVSTEAFF

V gene: TRBV5-1
D gene: NA
J gene: TRBJ1-1
clone size: NA
CDR3 DNA: TGCGCCAGCAGCTCCAAGGGAGGCAACACTGAAGCTTTCTTT
CDR3 protein: CASSSKGGNTEAFF

V gene: TRBV7-2
D gene: NA
J gene: TRBJ2-4
clone size: NA
CDR3 DNA: TGTGCCAGCAGCTCAGTAGTGAGGGACATTCAGTACTTC
CDR3 protein: CASSSVVRDIQYF

V gene: TRBV30
D gene: NA
J gene: TRBJ2-1
clone size: NA
CDR3 DNA: TGTGCCTGGAGCAGCTCCTACAATGAGCAGTTCTTC
CDR3 protein: CAWSSSYNEQFF

V gene: TRBV15
D gene: NA
J gene: TRBJ1-5
clone size: NA
CDR3 DNA: TGTGCCACCAGCAGAGGCGAAGGGGATAGCAATCAGCCCCAGCATTTT
CDR3 protein: CATSRGEGDSNQPQHF

V gene: TRBV6-4
D gene: TRBD2
J gene: TRBJ2-1
clone size: once
CDR3 DNA: TGTGCCAGCAGTGAGGGTAGCGGGAGCTACAATGAGCAGTTCTTC
CDR3 protein: CASSEGSGSYNEQFF

V gene: TRBV11-1
D gene: TRBD2
J gene: TRBJ2-3
clone size: NA
CDR3 DNA: TGTGCCAGCAGCTTAGTGGCGACTAGCGGGACCGATACGCAGTATTTT
CDR3 protein: CASSLVATSGTDTQYF

V gene: TRBV4-3
D gene: NA
J gene: TRBJ2-3
clone size: NA
CDR3 DNA: TGCGCCAGCAGCCAATTAATGGGGTCGGGGACAGATACGCAGTATTTT
CDR3 protein: CASSQLMGSGTDTQYF

V gene: TRBV28
D gene: NA
J gene: TRBJ1-1
clone size: NA
CDR3 DNA: TGTGCCAGCAGTTTACGGGGGGGCTTTGAAGCTTTCTTT
CDR3 protein: CASSLRGGFEAFF

V gene: TRBV7-9
D gene: TRBD1
J gene: TRBJ2-2
clone size: NA
CDR3 DNA: TGTGCCAGCAGCTCCGGGGACAGGGCCAACACCGGGGAGCTGTTTTTT
CDR3 protein: CASSSGDRANTGELFF

V gene: TRBV7-2
D gene: TRBD2
J gene: TRBJ2-7
clone size: NA
CDR3 DNA: TGTGCCAGCAGCTTAACGTCGGGGGGTCCCTACGAGCAGTACTTC
CDR3 protein: CASSLTSGGPYEQYF

V gene: TRBV2
D gene: TRBD2
J gene: TRBJ2-7
clone size: NA
CDR3 DNA: TGTGCCAGCAGAGGACTAGCGGGGGGATCCTACGAGCAGTACTTC
CDR3 protein: CASRGLAGGSYEQYF

V gene: TRBV2
D gene: TRBD1
J gene: TRBJ2-7
clone size: NA
CDR3 DNA: TGTGCCAGCAGTGTTTACAGGGGGCACTACGAGCAGTACTTC
CDR3 protein: CASSVYRGHYEQYF

V gene: TRBV15
D gene: NA
J gene: TRBJ1-1
clone size: NA
CDR3 DNA: TGTGCCACCAGCAGAACAGGGAACACTGAAGCTTTCTTT
CDR3 protein: CATSRTGNTEAFF

V gene: TRBV7-3
D gene: TRBD1
J gene: TRBJ2-7
clone size: NA
CDR3 DNA: TGTGCCAGCAGCTTCGGGACAGGCAACGAGCAGTACTTC
CDR3 protein: CASSFGTGNEQYF

V gene: TRBV28
D gene: TRBD1
J gene: TRBJ1-5
clone size: few
CDR3 DNA: TGTGCCAGCAGTAACTGGACAGGGAATACGCAGCCCCAGCATTTT
CDR3 protein: CASSNWTGNTQPQHF

V gene: TRBV9
D gene: TRBD1
J gene: TRBJ2-5
clone size: NA
CDR3 DNA: TGTGCCAGCAGCTTCCCTAGAGAGGGGGCTCCAGAGACCCAGTACTTC
CDR3 protein: CASSFPREGAPETQYF